The 26 T cell receptor beta chains presented below share a single source sample, sequenced in a study of blood T cell repertoires in COVID-19. Sequencing used immunoSEQ multiplex PCR; TCRdb keeps in-frame clones, though not all of them. The profile shows 250,000 to 300,000 clones, 91% of them singletons. The sequencing sample was made of peripheral blood. The origin of the receptors is a woman aged 30 to 39 with COVID-19, enrolled during active disease.

The V gene is TRBV30, the J gene TRBJ1-5; D is ambiguous. Germline V CDR1 and CDR2: GTSNPN, SVGIG (reference sequence). V was shortened by 3 bases and J by 0 bases, with 9 bases between the two germline ends. This CDR3 comprises 14 residues. The CDR3 bases are TGTGCCTGGAGCGAGGGCTATAGCAATCAGCCCCAGCATTTT. Its protein is CAWSEGYSNQPQHF.

This CDR3 is CASSVDSNYGYTF. The DNA for the CDR3 is TGTGCCAGCAGCGTAGACAGTAACTATGGCTACACCTTC. The chain couples TRBV9 to TRBJ1-2, with D hard to call. Looked up from germline, CDR1 is SGDLS and CDR2 is YYNGEE. CDR3 size: 13 residues. V was shortened by 0 bases and J by 1 base, with 4 bases between the two germline ends.

The CDR3: CATSRILAGPYNEQFF. The CDR3 region has the DNA TGTGCCACCAGCAGAATTCTAGCGGGGCCCTACAATGAGCAGTTCTTC. The rearrangement joins TRBV15 to TRBJ2-1, with 9 nucleotides matching TRBD2. This CDR3 is built from 16 residues. Germline V gene lookup returns CDR1 LNHNV and CDR2 YYDKDF (reference sequence). After removal of 2 bases from V and 2 bases from J, the junction contained 4 bases not matched to a gene.

The chain has TRBV2 and TRBJ2-7; unclear D gene. Trimming took 2 bases from V and 6 from J, leaving 14 bases between them. This CDR3 comprises 14 residues. Germline V gene lookup returns CDR1 SNHLY and CDR2 FYNNEI. CDR3 sequence (DNA): TGTGCCAGCAGTGAATCCCCTCAGGTCCCCGAGCAGTACTTC. Translating it yields CASSESPQVPEQYF.

The J gene is TRBJ2-7, the V gene TRBV27; 8 bases map to TRBD2. The germline V gene encodes CDR1 MNHEY and CDR2 SMNVEV (reference sequence). The length of the CDR3 is 13 residues. V was pared by 5 bases and J by 3 bases, with 3 bases of the junction left unmatched. DNA of the CDR3: TGTGCCAGCAGTAAGCGGGAGAACTACGAGCAGTACTTC. Translated: CASSKRENYEQYF.

DNA of the CDR3: TGTGCCAGCAGTTACAGCCAGGTGGCTTATTCACCCCTCCACTTT. This encodes CASSYSQVAYSPLHF. The J gene is TRBJ1-6, the V gene TRBV6-5; no firm D call. The CDR3 sequence is 15 residues long. Germline CDR1 is MNHEY and CDR2 is SVGAGI. Trimming took off 2 bases at V and 8 bases at J, with 13 bases between the two ends.

The rearrangement joins TRBV6-2 or TRBV6-3 to TRBJ2-5; 8 bases align to TRBD1. The V gene's germline CDR1 is MNHEY and CDR2 SVGEGT. Trimming took 5 bases from V and 3 from J; bases not matched to a gene: 8. This CDR3 contains 15 residues. The CDR3 spells CASSDGQGRKETQYF. CDR3 DNA: TGTGCCAGCAGTGACGGACAGGGAAGGAAAGAGACCCAGTACTTC.

The chain uses TRBV2 and TRBJ1-1, with a weak D call TRBD1 (6 bases). Germline V gives CDR1 SNHLY, CDR2 FYNNEI. Trimming stripped 6 bases from V and 1 base from J, with 24 bases between. This CDR3 is built from 18 residues. The CDR3 spells CASSVTDRWSLSNTEAFF. The CDR3 DNA reads TGTGCCAGCAGCGTAACGGACAGATGGTCCTTATCGAACACTGAAGCTTTCTTT.

This clone was observed a few times. The V call is TRBV19, the J call TRBJ1-6; possible D gene TRBD1, 6 bases. Per the germline V gene, CDR1 is LNHDA and CDR2 is SQIVND (reference sequence). V was pared by 7 bases and J by 6 bases, with 10 bases between. CDR3 length: 13 amino acids. The DNA of the CDR3 is TGTGCCAGTAAGGGGGACATTAATTCACCCCTCCACTTT. This gives the protein CASKGDINSPLHF. The full variable domain, its missing parts supplied by reference TRBV19 and TRBJ1-6, is DGGITQSPKYLFRKEGQNVTLSCEQNLNHDAMYWYRQDPGQGLRLIYYSQIVNDFQKGDIAEGYSVSREKKESFPLTVTSAQKNPTAFYLCASKGDINSPLHFGNGTRLTVT.

The chain employs TRBV19 and TRBJ2-3; the D gene is possibly TRBD2 (6 bases). V lost 6 bases and J 5 bases, leaving 18 bases between the germline ends. Germline V CDR1 and CDR2: LNHDA, SQIVND (reference sequence). This CDR3 is built from 15 residues. The CDR3 loop is CASSLSRDGGDTQYF. DNA of the CDR3: TGTGCCAGTAGCCTCTCGCGGGATGGGGGAGATACGCAGTATTTT.

The count of this clone is one. The CDR3 sequence is CASSRLGNEQFF. The CDR3 nucleotides read TGTGCCAGCAGTCGACTCGGGAATGAGCAGTTCTTC. V usage is TRBV7-9 and J usage is TRBJ2-1; D is unresolved. The length of the CDR3 is 12 residues. Germline V gene data show CDR1 as SEHNR and CDR2 as FQNEAQ (reference sequence). V lost 6 bases to trimming and J lost 7 bases, with 10 bases between them.

The chain has TRBV11-2 and TRBJ2-3; 10 bases match TRBD2. Unmatched junction bases numbered 4, after V lost 1 base and J lost 6 bases. CDR3 length: 15 amino acids. CDR1 is SGHAT and CDR2 is FQNNGV in the germline V gene. The chain's CDR3 is CASSLGLAGVDTQYF. In DNA, the CDR3 is TGTGCCAGCAGCTTAGGGCTAGCGGGGGTCGATACGCAGTATTTT.

V gene TRBV4-2 combines with J gene TRBJ2-2; 8 bases fit TRBD2. V shed 4 bases and J 8 bases; nucleotides not matched to a gene: 6. CDR1 is LGHNA and CDR2 is YNFKEQ in the germline V gene. The CDR3 spans 14 residues. The CDR3 loop is CASSPGTRGGELFF. DNA of the CDR3: TGTGCCAGCAGCCCCGGGACTAGAGGAGGGGAGCTGTTTTTT.

The chain has TRBV4-2 and TRBJ2-4; unclear D gene. The CDR3 totals 16 residues. Germline CDR1 and CDR2: LGHNA and YNFKEQ. The V end was cut by 0 bases, the J end by 1 base, with 10 bases between. DNA for the CDR3: TGTGCCAGCAGCCAAGATCCGGGTTGGGCCAAAAACATTCAGTACTTC. It translates to CASSQDPGWAKNIQYF.

V is TRBV29-1 and J is TRBJ2-1; 9 bases agree with TRBD2. Germline V gene sequence: CDR1 SQVTM, CDR2 ANQGSEA. After removal of 4 bases from V and 7 bases from J, the junction contained 5 bases not matched to a gene. CDR3 size: 13 residues. For the CDR3, the DNA is TGCAGCGTTGGGCAGCTAGCGGGAAATGAGCAGTTCTTC. The encoded protein is CSVGQLAGNEQFF.

V and J are TRBV20-1 and TRBJ1-2; D unclear. Per the germline V gene, CDR1 is DFQATT and CDR2 is SNEGSKA (reference sequence). V was pared by 7 bases and J by 8 bases, with 8 bases between. The CDR3 is made up of 9 amino acids. CDR3 DNA: TGCAGTGTTCGGGAAGGCTACACCTTC. It specifies CSVREGYTF.

This rearrangement joins TRBV7-9 to TRBJ2-7; 8 nucleotides line up with TRBD2. The V segment lost 3 bases and the J segment 7 bases; nucleotides outside the gene matches: 11. Per germline, CDR1 SEHNR and CDR2 FQNEAQ (reference sequence). The CDR3 is 15 residues long. This CDR3 is CASSLETGGPGEQYF. CDR3 nucleotide sequence: TGTGCCAGCAGCTTGGAGACGGGAGGGCCGGGGGAGCAGTACTTC. Variable domain in full (rest from reference TRBV7-9 and TRBJ2-7): DTGVSQNPRHKITKRGQNVTFRCDPISEHNRLYWYRQTLGQGPEFLTYFQNEAQLEKSRLLSDRFSAERPKGSFSTLEIQRTEQGDSAMYLCASSLETGGPGEQYFGPGTRLTVT.

This chain uses TRBV9 with TRBJ2-5; perhaps TRBD2 as D (6 bases). Germline V gives CDR1 SGDLS, CDR2 YYNGEE. The CDR3 is 15 residues long. Between the trimmed V and J ends, which lost 0 bases and 2 bases, there was a span of 11 bases. The CDR3 spells CASSVVGGAQETQYF. CDR3 bases: TGTGCCAGCAGCGTAGTAGGAGGGGCACAAGAGACCCAGTACTTC.

This chain links TRBV29-1 with TRBJ2-7; D perhaps matches TRBD1 (6 bases). CDR1 is SQVTM, CDR2 ANQGSEA, per germline. This CDR3 has 13 amino acids. The V end was cut by 4 bases, the J end by 2 bases, with 12 bases between. The CDR3: CSVAGQSPYEQYF. CDR3 bases: TGCAGCGTTGCCGGACAGAGCCCCTACGAGCAGTACTTC.

The chain couples TRBV2 to TRBJ2-1; 8 bases match TRBD2. The CDR3 sequence is 16 residues long. Germline values: CDR1 SNHLY, CDR2 FYNNEI. The V segment lost 0 bases and the J segment 4 bases; nucleotides outside the gene matches: 5. CDR3 protein: CASSEALAGSYNEQFF. The CDR3 bases are TGTGCCAGCAGTGAAGCCCTAGCGGGTTCTTACAATGAGCAGTTCTTC.

The chain combines TRBV6-6 with TRBJ2-7; 7 bases agree with TRBD2. Germline loops: CDR1 MNHNY, CDR2 SVGAGI (reference sequence). The CDR3 loop spans 15 amino acids. Trimming took 1 base from V and 3 from J; bases not matched to a gene: 6. CDR3: CASSYFGGGYYEQYF. The CDR3 DNA reads as TGTGCCAGCAGTTACTTTGGGGGAGGGTACTACGAGCAGTACTTC.

This chain joins TRBV7-9 and TRBJ2-7, with D possibly TRBD2 on 6 matching bases. V was clipped by 1 base and J by 4 bases, with 17 bases between them. Germline V gives CDR1 SEHNR, CDR2 FQNEAQ (reference sequence). This CDR3 region has 16 residues. The CDR3 DNA reads TGTGCCAGCAGCTTAGGGAGGGGTCTCGAGGGGTACGAGCAGTACTTC. This codes for CASSLGRGLEGYEQYF.

CDR3 nucleotide sequence: TGTGCCAGCAGCCCTGGGACTAGCGGGAGTACCGGGGAGCTGTTTTTT. It encodes CASSPGTSGSTGELFF. The J gene is TRBJ2-2, the V gene TRBV11-3, with 14 nucleotides matching TRBD2. Germline values: CDR1 SGHNT, CDR2 YENEEA. The CDR3 sequence is 16 residues long. Unmatched junction bases numbered 4, after V lost 5 bases and J lost 5 bases.

CDR3 DNA: TGTGCCAGCAGCGTAGAAGGGACTAGCGGGAGCCCAGATACGCAGTATTTT. Translating it yields CASSVEGTSGSPDTQYF. The rearrangement links TRBV9 to TRBJ2-3; 14 bases agree with TRBD2. V was pared by 0 bases and J by 4 bases, with 4 bases of the junction left unmatched. Germline CDR1 SGDLS, CDR2 YYNGEE. CDR3 length: 17 amino acids.

The chain couples TRBV27 to TRBJ2-1; 7 nucleotides line up with TRBD2. The length of the CDR3 is 17 residues. Unmatched junction bases numbered 9, after V lost 4 bases and J lost 0 bases. The germline V gene has CDR1 MNHEY and CDR2 SMNVEV (reference sequence). CDR3 DNA sequence: TGTGCCAGCAGTTATTCGAGCGGGGTTAGCTCCTACAATGAGCAGTTCTTC. Protein: CASSYSSGVSSYNEQFF.

This chain uses TRBV28 with TRBJ2-7; D may be TRBD1 (5 bases). Trimming left V 3 bases short and J 7 bases short, with 16 bases between. There are 14 residues in the CDR3. Germline V gene lookup returns CDR1 MDHEN and CDR2 SYDVKM. The CDR3 DNA follows: TGTGCCAGCAGTTTTCCCCAGGGTAACTATGAGCAGTACTTC. Protein sequence: CASSFPQGNYEQYF.